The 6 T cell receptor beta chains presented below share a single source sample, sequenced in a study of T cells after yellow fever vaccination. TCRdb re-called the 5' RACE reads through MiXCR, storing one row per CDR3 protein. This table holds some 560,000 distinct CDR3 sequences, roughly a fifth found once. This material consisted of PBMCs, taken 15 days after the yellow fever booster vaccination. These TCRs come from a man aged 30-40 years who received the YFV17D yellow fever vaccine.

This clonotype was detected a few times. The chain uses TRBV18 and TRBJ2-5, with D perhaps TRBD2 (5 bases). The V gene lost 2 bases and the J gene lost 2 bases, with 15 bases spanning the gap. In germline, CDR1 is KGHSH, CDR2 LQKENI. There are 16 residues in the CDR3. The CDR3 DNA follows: TGTGCCAGCTCACCAACGAGAAGCAGCGGACAAGAGACCCAGTACTTC. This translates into CASSPTRSSGQETQYF.

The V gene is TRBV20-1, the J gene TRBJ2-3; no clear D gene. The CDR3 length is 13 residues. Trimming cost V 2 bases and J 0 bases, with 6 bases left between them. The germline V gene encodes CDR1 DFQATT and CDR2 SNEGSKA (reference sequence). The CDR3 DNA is TGCAGTGCTAGACACACGAGCACAGATACGCAGTATTTT. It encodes CSARHTSTDTQYF.

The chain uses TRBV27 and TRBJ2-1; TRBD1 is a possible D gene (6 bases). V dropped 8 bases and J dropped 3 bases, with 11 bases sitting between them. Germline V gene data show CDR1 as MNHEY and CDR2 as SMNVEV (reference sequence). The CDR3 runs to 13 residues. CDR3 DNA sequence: TGTGCCAGCTCACAGGGATTCTACAATGAGCAGTTCTTC. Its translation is CASSQGFYNEQFF.

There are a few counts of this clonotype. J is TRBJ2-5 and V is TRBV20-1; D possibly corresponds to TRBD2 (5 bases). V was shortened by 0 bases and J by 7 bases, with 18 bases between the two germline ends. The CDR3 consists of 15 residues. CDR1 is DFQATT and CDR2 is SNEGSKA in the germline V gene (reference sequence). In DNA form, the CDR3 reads TGCAGTGCTAGAGACCGGAGAGAGGGTGTGGCGACCCAGTACTTC. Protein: CSARDRREGVATQYF.

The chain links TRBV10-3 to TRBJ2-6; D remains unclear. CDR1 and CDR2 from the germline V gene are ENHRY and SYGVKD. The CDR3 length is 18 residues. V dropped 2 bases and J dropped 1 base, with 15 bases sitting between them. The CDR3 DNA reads TGTGCCATCAGTGAGAAGGGAAAATTGTCTTCTGGGGCCAACGTCCTGACTTTC. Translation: CAISEKGKLSSGANVLTF.

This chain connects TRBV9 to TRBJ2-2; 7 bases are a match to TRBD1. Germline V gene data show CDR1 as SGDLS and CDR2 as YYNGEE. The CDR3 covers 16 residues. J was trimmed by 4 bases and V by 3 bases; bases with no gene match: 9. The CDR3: CASSASGTEGTGELFF. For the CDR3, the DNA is TGTGCCAGCAGCGCTTCCGGGACAGAGGGCACCGGGGAGCTGTTTTTT.